A single TCR beta chain is shown here with its context. No antigen is known for it. CDR1 MNHEY and CDR2 SVGAGI come from the germline V gene. The CDR3 loop spans 13 amino acids. Trimming removed 4 bases from V and 2 bases from J, with 7 bases in between. This sample was included in a study of shared clonotypes between healthy human individuals. Here immunoSEQ multiplex PCR was the method, and the copy in TCRdb shows in-frame clones only, minus some. Here the sample spans about 2,100,000 clones, roughly 91% being singletons. Study results and caveats: Read depth was anticipated to influence clonotype sharing among donors. The generation probabilities recorded for non-shared clonotypes fell below those of clonotypes shared by all four donors.

Cells designated naive CD8 were CD45RO-negative and were positively selected for CCR7, with terminally differentiated effector memory CD45RA+ cells excluded. The sequence was obtained from a man aged 18-30 years in good health. Some clones in this sample may be carry-over from other donors' samples. The chain couples TRBV6-5 to TRBJ2-3; D is possibly TRBD2 (6 bases). Sequenced: naive CD8+ T cells from PBMCs. DNA for the CDR3: TGTGCCAGCAGTTTAGCGGCCACAGATACGCAGTATTTT. Translation: CASSLAATDTQYF.